This T cell receptor beta chain was captured by sequencing in a study of blood T cell repertoires in COVID-19. Cohort placement rested on clinical history that participants reported themselves. The assay was immunoSEQ multiplex PCR, and TCRdb's table has in-frame clones only and misses some. This sample has under 300,000 clones, with more than 75% found just once. Trimming at V came to 3 bases and at J to 8 bases, leaving 8 bases not matched to a gene. CDR3 length: 14 amino acids. Per germline, CDR1 LNHDA and CDR2 SQIVND (reference sequence). The sample was PBMCs or T cells enriched from blood (not recorded which). The receptor's source is a woman between 45 and 60 years old who had recovered from COVID-19. This chain uses TRBV19 with TRBJ2-3; 7 bases fit TRBD2. In nucleotides, the CDR3 is TGTGCCAGTAGTATTTCGGGAGGCGAGGGTACGCAGTATTTT. Its translation is CASSISGGEGTQYF.